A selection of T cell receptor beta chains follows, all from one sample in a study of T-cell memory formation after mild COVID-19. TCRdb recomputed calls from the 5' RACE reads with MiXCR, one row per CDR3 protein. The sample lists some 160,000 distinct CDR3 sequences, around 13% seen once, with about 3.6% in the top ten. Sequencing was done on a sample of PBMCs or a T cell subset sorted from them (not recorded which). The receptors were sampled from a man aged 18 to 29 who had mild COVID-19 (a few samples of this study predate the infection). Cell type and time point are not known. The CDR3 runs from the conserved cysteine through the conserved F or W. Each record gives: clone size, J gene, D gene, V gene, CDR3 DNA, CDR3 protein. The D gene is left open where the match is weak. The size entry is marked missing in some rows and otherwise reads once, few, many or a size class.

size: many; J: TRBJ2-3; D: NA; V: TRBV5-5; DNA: TGTGCCAGCAGCTTCGACATACCCCGGAACACGCAGTATTTT; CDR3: CASSFDIPRNTQYF
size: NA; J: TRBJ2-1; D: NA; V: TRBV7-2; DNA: TGTGCCAGCAGCTTAGCCATTCTAAGGGCCGGTGAGCAGTTCTTC; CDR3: CASSLAILRAGEQFF
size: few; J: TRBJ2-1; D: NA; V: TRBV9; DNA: TGTGCCAGCAGCGTAATGGGACATCGGAACAATGAGCAGTTCTTC; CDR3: CASSVMGHRNNEQFF
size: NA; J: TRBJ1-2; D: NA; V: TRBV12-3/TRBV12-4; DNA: TGTGCCAGCAGTCCCGCGGGCCACCTCTATGGCTACACCTTC; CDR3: CASSPAGHLYGYTF
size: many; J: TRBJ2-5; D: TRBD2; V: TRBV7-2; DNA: TGTGCCAGCAGCCCGATAGGGCTAGCGGGAAGAGAGACCCAGTACTTC; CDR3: CASSPIGLAGRETQYF
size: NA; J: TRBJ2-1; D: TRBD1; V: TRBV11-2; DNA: TGTGCCAGCAGGTCTTTGGCCGGACAGGGCCGAGGGGAGCAGTTCTTC; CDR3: CASRSLAGQGRGEQFF
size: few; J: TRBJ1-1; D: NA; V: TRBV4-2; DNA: TGTGCCAGCAGCCAAGATCCAGGGCTTGGTGTCTCTGAAGCTTTCTTT; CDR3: CASSQDPGLGVSEAFF
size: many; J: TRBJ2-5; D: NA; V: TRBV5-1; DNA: TGCGCCAGCAGCTTGGAGAGGTGGGAGACCCAGTACTTC; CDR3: CASSLERWETQYF
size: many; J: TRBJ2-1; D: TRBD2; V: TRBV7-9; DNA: TGTGCCAGCAGCTTGAAGCGGGGGGGCCTCGATGAGCAGTTCTTC; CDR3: CASSLKRGGLDEQFF
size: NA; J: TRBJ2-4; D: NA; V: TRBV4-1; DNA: TGCGCCAGCAGCCACCCCGGACAGAAAAACATTCAGTACTTC; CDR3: CASSHPGQKNIQYF
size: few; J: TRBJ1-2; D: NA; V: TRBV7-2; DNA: TGTGCCAGCAGCTCGGACGGGCAGAGGAGGGATGGCTACACCTTC; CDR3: CASSSDGQRRDGYTF
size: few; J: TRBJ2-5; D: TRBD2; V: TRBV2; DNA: TGTGCCAGCACACGGGGGGTACAAGAGACCCAGTACTTC; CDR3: CASTRGVQETQYF
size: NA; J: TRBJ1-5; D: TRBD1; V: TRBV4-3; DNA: TGCGCCAGCAGCCAAGATCACAGGGGAGGGGCGGGTCAGCCCCAGCATTTT; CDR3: CASSQDHRGGAGQPQHF
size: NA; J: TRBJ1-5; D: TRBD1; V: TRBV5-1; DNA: TGCGCCAGCAGCGCCGGGACAGGGTCTAGTCAGCCCCAGCATTTT; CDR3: CASSAGTGSSQPQHF
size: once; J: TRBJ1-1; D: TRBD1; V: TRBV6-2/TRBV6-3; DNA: TGTGCCAGCAGTACCTGGACAGGGGGCGGTGAAGCTTTCTTT; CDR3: CASSTWTGGGEAFF
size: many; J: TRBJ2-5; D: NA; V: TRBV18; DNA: TGTGCCAGCTCAACAACAGGAACGGAGGAGACCCAGTACTTC; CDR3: CASSTTGTEETQYF
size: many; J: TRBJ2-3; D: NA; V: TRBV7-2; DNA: TGTGCCAGCAGCTTGAGATCAGATACGCAGTATTTT; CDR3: CASSLRSDTQYF
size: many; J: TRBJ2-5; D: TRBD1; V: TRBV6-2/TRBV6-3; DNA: TGTGCCAGCAGTTACCCGGGACAGGGTGAAGAGACCCAGTACTTC; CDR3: CASSYPGQGEETQYF
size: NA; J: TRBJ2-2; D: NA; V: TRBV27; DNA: TGTGCCAGCAGTTCGCCGGAAACAGGGATGGGCGGCGGGGAGCTGTTT; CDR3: CASSSPETGMGGGELF
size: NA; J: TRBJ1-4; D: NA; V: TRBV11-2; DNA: TGTGCCAGCAGCTCGGCGGGCCCCGGGGTTGGTGAAAAACTGTTTTTT; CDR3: CASSSAGPGVGEKLFF
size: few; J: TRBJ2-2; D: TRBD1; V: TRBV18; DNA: TGTGCCAGCTCACCTTATGGACAGGGAAACACCGGGGAGCTGTTTTTT; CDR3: CASSPYGQGNTGELFF
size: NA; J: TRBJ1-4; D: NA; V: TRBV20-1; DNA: TGCAGTGCTAGAGGACCTCCTGGGGAAAAACTGTTTTTT; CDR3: CSARGPPGEKLFF